Listed here are 11 T cell receptor beta chains from one sample, sequenced in a study of OX40 agonist ivuxolimab in advanced cancers. The method was the immunoSEQ multiplex PCR assay. TCRdb stores this immuneACCESS table with in-frame sequences only. Part of the clones is absent; in the studies checked, under half of the shortfall reflects unresolved V genes, and no reason is known for the rest. A total of 45,000 or so clones appear in this sample, more than 75% of them only once. Of the sample, around 19% is held by the ten largest clones. The sequencing used CD4+ or CD8+ T cells sorted from blood, collected in a trial of the OX40 agonist ivuxolimab. The origin of the receptors is an adult with an advanced solid tumor such as melanoma, head and neck, liver or kidney cancer.

The V gene is TRBV19, the J gene TRBJ2-2, with D maybe TRBD2 (5 bases). CDR1 and CDR2 (germline): LNHDA, SQIVND (reference sequence). Trimming shortened V by 5 bases and J by 4 bases, and 26 bases separated the two germline ends. The CDR3 is 19 residues long. CDR3 sequence (DNA): TGTGCCAGTAGTGTGGCGGGCCTATGGCCCGGAGCGACCACCGGGGAGCTGTTTTTT. It codes for CASSVAGLWPGATTGELFF. The full variable domain, rest sourced from reference TRBV19 and TRBJ2-2, is DGGITQSPKYLFRKEGQNVTLSCEQNLNHDAMYWYRQDPGQGLRLIYYSQIVNDFQKGDIAEGYSVSREKKESFPLTVTSAQKNPTAFYLCASSVAGLWPGATTGELFFGEGSRLTVL.

This sequence joins TRBV27 and TRBJ1-5; possible D gene TRBD1, 6 bases. V lost 10 bases and J 2 bases, leaving 15 bases between the germline ends. Germline assignment: CDR1 MNHEY and CDR2 SMNVEV (reference sequence). This CDR3 has 14 amino acids. In DNA, the CDR3 is TGTGCCATCGGTGGGGGCAGTGGCAATCAGCCCCAGCATTTT. Translated, it gives CAIGGGSGNQPQHF.

The V call is TRBV5-6, the J call TRBJ1-2; TRBD1 matches 7 bases. CDR3 length: 12 residues. Germline loops: CDR1 SGHDT, CDR2 YYEEEE. V lost 4 bases, J lost 8 bases, and 5 bases stayed unmatched. In DNA form, the CDR3 reads TGTGCCAGCAGCATGGGGGACAGCGGCTACACCTTC. The encoded protein is CASSMGDSGYTF.

This clone appeared a single time. This chain connects TRBV27 to TRBJ2-3; D call uncertain. This CDR3 has 14 amino acids. Germline CDR1 is MNHEY and CDR2 is SMNVEV (reference sequence). V was trimmed by 0 bases and J by 4 bases, leaving 8 bases between them. CDR3 protein: CASSLSPVSDTQYF. The CDR3 coding sequence is TGTGCCAGCAGTTTATCCCCAGTTTCAGATACGCAGTATTTT.

The CDR3 spells CASSTTTAVGTKETQYF. As DNA, the CDR3 is TGTGCCAGCAGTACGACCACTGCGGTTGGGACTAAAGAGACCCAGTACTTC. V and J are TRBV7-9 and TRBJ2-5; 7 bases match TRBD2. V lost 6 bases to trimming and J lost 3 bases; unmatched junction nucleotides: 16. CDR1 is SEHNR, CDR2 FQNEAQ, per germline (reference sequence). This CDR3 spans 17 amino acids. Supplemented by reference TRBV7-9 and TRBJ2-5, the full variable domain reads DTGVSQNPRHKITKRGQNVTFRCDPISEHNRLYWYRQTLGQGPEFLTYFQNEAQLEKSRLLSDRFSAERPKGSFSTLEIQRTEQGDSAMYLCASSTTTAVGTKETQYFGPGTRLLVL.

The CDR3 loop is CASSLLTAFNEKLFF. CDR3 sequence (DNA): TGTGCCAGCAGCCTCCTGACAGCTTTTAATGAAAAACTGTTTTTT. The chain is built from TRBV28 and TRBJ1-4; TRBD1 might be the D (5 bases). The CDR3 extends over 15 amino acids. The germline V gene encodes CDR1 MDHEN and CDR2 SYDVKM. V lost 6 bases and J lost 4, with 15 bases in between.

This clone was seen just once. The rearrangement joins TRBV5-8 to TRBJ2-5, with 9 bases matching TRBD2. The V segment lost 4 bases and the J segment 4 bases; nucleotides outside the gene matches: 8. This CDR3 comprises 15 residues. In germline, CDR1 is SGHTS, CDR2 YDEGEE. CDR3 protein: CASSPGAGGGETQYF. In nucleotides, the CDR3 is TGTGCCAGCAGCCCGGGAGCGGGAGGTGGAGAGACCCAGTACTTC.

This chain links TRBV6-5 with TRBJ2-2; D unclear. The V end lost 0 bases, the J end lost 2 bases, and 10 bases lay between the germline ends. The CDR3 has 16 amino acids. Germline V gives CDR1 MNHEY, CDR2 SVGAGI. The CDR3 DNA is TGTGCCAGCAGTTACTCGAGTACAGAAAACACCGGGGAGCTGTTTTTT. This sequence encodes CASSYSSTENTGELFF.

CDR3 region: CATSRSRGDYQPQHF. The CDR3 bases are TGTGCCACCAGCAGGTCCAGGGGCGATTATCAGCCCCAGCATTTT. The gene calls are TRBV15 and TRBJ1-5, with D maybe TRBD1 (6 bases). There are 15 residues in the CDR3. Deletions cut 3 bases from V and 5 bases from J, with 14 bases between. Germline CDR1 reads LNHNV; CDR2 reads YYDKDF (reference sequence).

Worth noting for this clone: No DNA is shown, since the ends of the CDR3 on it are uncertain; the CDR3 is the one TCRdb lists. The rearrangement links TRBV27 to TRBJ2-1. Germline CDR1 MNHEY, CDR2 SMNVEV (reference sequence). Termini included, the CDR3 measures 13 amino acids. CDR3: CASSFGPGNEQFF.

This chain uses TRBV4-1 with TRBJ2-2, with 14 bases that match TRBD2. This CDR3 is 18 amino acids long. V was pared by 0 bases and J by 3 bases, with 3 bases of the junction left unmatched. Per germline, CDR1 MGHRA and CDR2 YSYEKL. The DNA for the CDR3 is TGCGCCAGCAGCCAAGATCCGGGACTAGCGGGGGACACCGGGGAGCTGTTTTTT. It translates to CASSQDPGLAGDTGELFF.